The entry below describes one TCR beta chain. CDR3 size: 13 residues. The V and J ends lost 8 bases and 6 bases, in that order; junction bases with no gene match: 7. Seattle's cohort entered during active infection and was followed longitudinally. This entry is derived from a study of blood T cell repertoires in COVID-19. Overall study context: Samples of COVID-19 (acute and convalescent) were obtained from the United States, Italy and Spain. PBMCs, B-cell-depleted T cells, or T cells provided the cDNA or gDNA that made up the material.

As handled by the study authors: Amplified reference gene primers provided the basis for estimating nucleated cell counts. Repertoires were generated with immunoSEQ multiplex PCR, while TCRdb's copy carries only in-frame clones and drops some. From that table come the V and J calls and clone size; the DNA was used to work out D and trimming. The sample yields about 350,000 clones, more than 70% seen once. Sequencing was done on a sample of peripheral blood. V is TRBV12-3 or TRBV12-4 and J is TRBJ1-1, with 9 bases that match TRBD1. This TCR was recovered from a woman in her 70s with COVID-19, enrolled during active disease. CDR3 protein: CASRGQGLSEAFF. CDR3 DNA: TGTGCCAGCCGGGGACAGGGTTTATCTGAAGCTTTCTTT.